Listed here are 9 T cell receptor beta chains from one sample, sequenced in a study of blood T cell repertoires in COVID-19. Here immunoSEQ multiplex PCR was the method, and the copy in TCRdb shows in-frame clones only, minus some. The data contain approximately 170,000 clones, about 89% of them singletons. Sequences were obtained from PBMCs or T cells enriched from blood (not recorded which). The receptors here all came from a woman aged 18-29 years who had recovered from COVID-19.

The V call is TRBV5-1, the J call TRBJ2-2; 8 nucleotides agree with TRBD2. The germline V gene encodes CDR1 SGHRS and CDR2 YFSETQ. V gave up 4 bases and J gave up 6 bases; unmatched junction bases: 5. The CDR3 consists of 14 residues. This CDR3 reads CASSPTSEPGELFF. The CDR3 region has the DNA TGCGCCAGCAGCCCGACTAGCGAGCCCGGGGAGCTGTTTTTT. Supplemented by reference TRBV5-1 and TRBJ2-2, the full variable domain reads KAGVTQTPRYLIKTRGQQVTLSCSPISGHRSVSWYQQTPGQGLQFLFEYFSETQRNKGNFPGRFSGRQFSNSRSEMNVSTLELGDSALYLCASSPTSEPGELFFGEGSRLTVL.

The chain has TRBV10-3 and TRBJ2-6; D is undetermined. The V and J ends lost 3 bases and 4 bases respectively, with 10 bases between them. Germline V gene sequence: CDR1 ENHRY, CDR2 SYGVKD. CDR3 length: 15 amino acids. CDR3 DNA: TGTGCCATCAGTGATAAAACAGCCGGGGCCAACGTCCTGACTTTC. Encoded protein: CAISDKTAGANVLTF.

This clone was seen only once. The V call is TRBV9, the J call TRBJ1-5, with D perhaps TRBD1 (6 bases). CDR1 SGDLS and CDR2 YYNGEE come from the germline V gene. The CDR3 extends over 15 amino acids. V lost 6 bases and J lost 0, with 13 bases in between. The CDR3 coding sequence is TGTGCCAGCAATCTAGGGGGTCTTAGCAATCAGCCCCAGCATTTT. Amino acids: CASNLGGLSNQPQHF.

The V and J genes are TRBV11-2 and TRBJ2-7, with 13 nucleotides matching TRBD2. The germline V gene encodes CDR1 SGHAT and CDR2 FQNNGV. The CDR3 sequence is 17 residues long. The J segment lost 3 bases and the V segment lost 5 bases, leaving 10 bases of the junction unmatched. CDR3 coding DNA: TGTGCCAGCAGCGCCGGACTAGCGGGAGCTTCTAACTACGAGCAGTACTTC. Its translation is CASSAGLAGASNYEQYF.

This chain uses TRBV6-5 with TRBJ1-4; D might be TRBD1 (6 bases). The CDR3 consists of 15 residues. The V end was cut by 6 bases, the J end by 4 bases, with 15 bases between. Germline V gives CDR1 MNHEY, CDR2 SVGAGI. CDR3: CASREAGALNEKLFF. The CDR3 nucleotides are TGTGCCAGCAGGGAGGCAGGGGCGCTTAATGAAAAACTGTTTTTT.

The chain combines TRBV18 with TRBJ1-2; no clear D. CDR3 length equals 16 residues. Germline values: CDR1 KGHSH, CDR2 LQKENI. Trimming removed 1 base from V and 4 bases from J, with 16 bases in between. The CDR3 bases are TGTGCCAGCTCACCACGAAGCGCATTTGCTACCTATGGCTACACCTTC. It yields the protein CASSPRSAFATYGYTF. The whole variable domain, remainder taken from reference TRBV18 and TRBJ1-2, is NAGVMQNPRHLVRRRGQEARLRCSPMKGHSHVYWYRQLPEEGLKFMVYLQKENIIDESGMPKERFSAEFPKEGPSILRIQQVVRGDSAAYFCASSPRSAFATYGYTFGSGTRLTVV.

The genes are TRBV7-8 and TRBJ2-7, with a possible D match to TRBD2 (6 bases). The germline gives CDR1 SGHVS, CDR2 FQNEAQ. V lost 4 bases to trimming and J lost 6 bases, with 10 bases between them. This CDR3 comprises 12 residues. CDR3 region: CASSSTSSEQYF. Here the CDR3 DNA reads TGTGCCAGCAGCTCCACTAGCAGCGAGCAGTACTTC.

The V gene is TRBV7-2, the J gene TRBJ2-3; 9 bases map to TRBD2. J was trimmed by 2 bases and V by 5 bases; bases with no gene match: 8. The germline CDR1 and CDR2 sequences are SGHTA and FQGNSA. There are 16 residues in the CDR3. The DNA of the CDR3 is TGTGCCAGCAGCCTAAGCGGGAGGCCCTTCACAGATACGCAGTATTTT. As protein: CASSLSGRPFTDTQYF.

The V and J genes are TRBV7-2 and TRBJ2-5; 8 bases are shared with TRBD2. Germline V gene sequence: CDR1 SGHTA, CDR2 FQGNSA. After removal of 4 bases from V and 4 bases from J, the junction contained 8 bases not matched to a gene. The CDR3 sequence is 15 residues long. CDR3 nucleotide sequence: TGTGCCAGCAGCTACACCTCGGGACTAGGAGAGACCCAGTACTTC. Translating gives CASSYTSGLGETQYF.